Presented here are 21 T cell receptor beta chains from one specimen sequenced in a study of T cells after yellow fever vaccination. Using its own MiXCR run on the 5' RACE reads, TCRdb lists one record per CDR3 protein. The table has 500,000 to 650,000 distinct CDR3 sequences, about 13% seen once. The starting material was PBMCs, obtained on the day of the yellow fever booster vaccination. Every receptor here comes from a man younger than 40 who received the YFV17D yellow fever vaccine.

The chain joins TRBV20-1 to TRBJ1-2; D gene unclear. The V gene lost 3 bases and the J gene lost 4 bases, with 12 bases spanning the gap. CDR3 length: 13 residues. CDR1 is DFQATT and CDR2 is SNEGSKA in the germline V gene (reference sequence). CDR3 coding DNA: TGCAGTGCTAGCCTAACGCGGGGCTATGGCTACACCTTC. Translating gives CSASLTRGYGYTF.

The table lists this clonotype with a few counts. The J gene is TRBJ2-2, the V gene TRBV5-4; D gene ambiguous. With 1 base removed from V and 7 bases from J, the gap between germline ends came to 11 bases. The CDR3 is 14 residues long. Germline CDR1 reads SGHNT; CDR2 reads YYREEE (reference sequence). CDR3 nucleotide sequence: TGTGCCAGCAGCTTGTTATCCGACCACGGGGAGCTGTTTTTT. Encoded protein: CASSLLSDHGELFF. The full variable domain, in which reference TRBV5-4 and TRBJ2-2 provide the parts outside the CDR3, is ETGVTQSPTHLIKTRGQQVTLRCSSQSGHNTVSWYQQALGQGPQFIFQYYREEENGRGNFPPRFSGLQFPNYSSELNVNALELDDSALYLCASSLLSDHGELFFGEGSRLTVL.

The chain links TRBV10-3 to TRBJ1-4, with D perhaps matching TRBD1 (5 bases). V lost 8 bases to trimming and J lost 5 bases, with 12 bases between them. From germline, CDR1 is ENHRY and CDR2 SYGVKD. The CDR3 spans 13 residues. The CDR3 region is CAIQGARNEKLFF. The CDR3 coding sequence is TGTGCCATCCAGGGTGCGAGGAATGAAAAACTGTTTTTT.

DNA for the CDR3: TGCAGCGCCCGGAGCTCCTACGAGCAGTACTTC. Encoded protein: CSARSSYEQYF. This chain links TRBV20-1 with TRBJ2-7; D is ambiguous. The length of the CDR3 is 11 residues. CDR1 DFQATT and CDR2 SNEGSKA come from the germline V gene (reference sequence).

The V gene is TRBV27, the J gene TRBJ2-1; the D call may be TRBD1 or TRBD2 (5 bases each). V was pared by 8 bases and J by 1 base, with 12 bases between. There are 14 residues in the CDR3. CDR1 MNHEY and CDR2 SMNVEV come from the germline V gene (reference sequence). DNA for the CDR3: TGTGCCAGCCGATCGAGGGGTTCCTACAATGAGCAGTTCTTC. The encoded protein is CASRSRGSYNEQFF.

V is TRBV5-1 and J is TRBJ1-1; no firm D call. V was trimmed by 4 bases and J by 10 bases, leaving 17 bases between them. The CDR3 runs to 13 residues. From germline, CDR1 is SGHRS and CDR2 YFSETQ. CDR3 nucleotide sequence: TGCGCCAGCAGCCTGGAAGCATCGAACCGAGCTTTCTTT. This codes for CASSLEASNRAFF.

V and J are TRBV6-5 and TRBJ2-5; possible D gene TRBD1, 7 bases. Germline-derived CDR1 and CDR2 are MNHEY and SVGAGI. The CDR3 extends over 15 amino acids. The germline V and J ends were trimmed by 3 bases and 3 bases, with 14 bases remaining between them. The CDR3 protein is CASSYSGGTEETQYF. DNA of the CDR3: TGTGCCAGCAGTTATTCCGGAGGGACAGAAGAGACCCAGTACTTC.

There are many counts of this clonotype. This chain connects TRBV20-1 to TRBJ1-2; 7 nucleotides match TRBD1. Per the germline V gene, CDR1 is DFQATT and CDR2 is SNEGSKA (reference sequence). This CDR3 has 13 residues. The V and J ends lost 5 bases and 4 bases, in that order; junction bases with no gene match: 7. The CDR3 loop reads CSAGTVAGYGYTF. For the CDR3, the DNA is TGCAGTGCTGGGACAGTCGCTGGCTATGGCTACACCTTC.

This clonotype was counted between two and nine times. The rearrangement links TRBV7-9 to TRBJ2-5; TRBD1 matches at 10 bases. The ends lost 2 bases at V and 3 bases at J; junction bases unmatched: 6. Germline V CDR1 and CDR2: SEHNR, FQNEAQ (reference sequence). CDR3 size: 16 residues. CDR3 amino acids: CASSLQTGGGKETQYF. The DNA of the CDR3 is TGTGCCAGCAGCTTACAGACAGGGGGCGGAAAAGAGACCCAGTACTTC.

In this sample, this clonotype turned up a few times. The genes are TRBV11-2 and TRBJ2-7; D perhaps matches TRBD2 (6 bases). The germline V and J ends were trimmed by 1 base and 0 bases, with 16 bases remaining between them. This CDR3 comprises 17 residues. Germline loops: CDR1 SGHAT, CDR2 FQNNGV. The CDR3 DNA is TGTGCCAGCAGCTTAGTTCGGTTAGCGGTTAACTCCTACGAGCAGTACTTC. Protein product: CASSLVRLAVNSYEQYF.

The V call is TRBV11-2, the J call TRBJ2-1, with D hard to call. V lost 1 base and J 4 bases, leaving 14 bases between the germline ends. Germline assignment: CDR1 SGHAT and CDR2 FQNNGV. The CDR3 has 16 residues. As DNA, the CDR3 is TGTGCCAGCAGCTTAGTTTCGCCCTGGGGTTACAATGAGCAGTTCTTC. This codes for CASSLVSPWGYNEQFF.

The table lists this clonotype with a few counts. The chain uses TRBV3-1 and TRBJ2-6; the D is unclear. V lost 0 bases and J lost 0, with 6 bases in between. CDR1 LGHDT and CDR2 YNNKEL come from the germline V gene (reference sequence). This CDR3 is 16 amino acids long. The CDR3 region has the DNA TGTGCCAGCAGCCAAGAAAGAGGCTCTGGGGCCAACGTCCTGACTTTC. It encodes CASSQERGSGANVLTF.

This clonotype has a count of ten or more. This chain joins TRBV4-2 and TRBJ1-5; D unclear. CDR1 is LGHNA and CDR2 is YNFKEQ in the germline V gene. Trimming removed 4 bases from V and 7 bases from J, with 14 bases in between. CDR3 length: 14 residues. CDR3 residues: CASSPPGSRQPQHF. The CDR3 nucleotides read TGTGCCAGCAGCCCCCCGGGTTCTCGACAGCCCCAGCATTTT.

This clonotype came up a few times. The chain joins TRBV7-2 to TRBJ2-4; D is possibly TRBD2 (5 bases). There are 14 residues in the CDR3. V lost 4 bases and J lost 5, with 12 bases in between. Germline assignment: CDR1 SGHTA and CDR2 FQGNSA. CDR3 protein: CASSSVGGQNIQYF. Written as DNA, the CDR3 is TGTGCCAGCAGCTCGGTTGGAGGTCAAAACATTCAGTACTTC.

J is TRBJ2-5 and V is TRBV2, with D unclear. Germline CDR1 and CDR2: SNHLY and FYNNEI. This CDR3 is built from 15 residues. V was clipped by 5 bases and J by 3 bases, with 16 bases between them. The CDR3, as DNA: TGTGCCAGCAGTTCTCAACCCTATGGGGAAGAGACCCAGTACTTC. The encoded protein is CASSSQPYGEETQYF.

The CDR3 bases are TGTGCCAGCAGCCCAGGACTAGCGGGCGAGGGTGAGCAGTTCTTC. Translating it yields CASSPGLAGEGEQFF. This sequence joins TRBV7-2 and TRBJ2-1; 11 nucleotides agree with TRBD2. The CDR3 runs to 15 residues. V gave up 5 bases and J gave up 9 bases; unmatched junction bases: 9. CDR1 is SGHTA and CDR2 is FQGNSA in the germline V gene.

The DNA for the CDR3 is TGTGCCAGCAGCCCCCGGAACTCTGGAAACACCATATATTTT. Its protein product is CASSPRNSGNTIYF. V and J are TRBV7-2 and TRBJ1-3; no definite D call. V lost 5 bases and J lost 0, with 8 bases in between. In germline, CDR1 is SGHTA, CDR2 FQGNSA. The CDR3 is 14 amino acids.

V usage is TRBV5-1 and J usage is TRBJ2-5; 8 bases are shared with TRBD1. The V gene end was trimmed by 0 bases and the J gene end by 4 bases; junction bases not matched to a gene: 5. The CDR3 loop spans 15 amino acids. Germline loops: CDR1 SGHRS, CDR2 YFSETQ. The CDR3 coding sequence is TGCGCCAGCAGCTTGGCCTGGACAGGGAGAGAGACCCAGTACTTC. Protein: CASSLAWTGRETQYF.

The chain recombines TRBV20-1 with TRBJ2-3, with 11 bases matching TRBD2. With V trimmed by 6 bases and J by 8 bases, 19 bases remained unmatched. Per the germline V gene, CDR1 is DFQATT and CDR2 is SNEGSKA (reference sequence). The CDR3 is 17 residues long. CDR3 region: CSAGHPGLAASWTTQYF. As DNA, the CDR3 is TGCAGTGCAGGCCATCCGGGACTAGCGGCTTCCTGGACTACGCAGTATTTT.

Concerning this clonotype itself: Here the CDR3 omits its conserved ending phenylalanine or tryptophan, so a read error is the likely source. The V call is TRBV5-1, the J call TRBJ2-3; no clear D gene. Germline CDR1 and CDR2: SGHRS and YFSETQ. Trimming took off 3 bases at V and 6 bases at J, with 8 bases between the two ends. This CDR3 comprises 12 residues. The CDR3: CASSWQADTQYS. The CDR3 region has the DNA TGCGCCAGCAGCTGGCAGGCGGATACGCAGTATTCT.

This clonotype was seen more than once but under ten times. The rearrangement joins TRBV6-5 to TRBJ2-1; TRBD2 agrees at 12 bases. Unmatched junction bases numbered 4, after V lost 4 bases and J lost 6 bases. Germline values: CDR1 MNHEY, CDR2 SVGAGI. This CDR3 has 15 residues. The CDR3 region has the DNA TGTGCCAGCAGTTCGCAGACTAGCGGGAGCAATGAGCAGTTCTTC. Amino acid sequence: CASSSQTSGSNEQFF.